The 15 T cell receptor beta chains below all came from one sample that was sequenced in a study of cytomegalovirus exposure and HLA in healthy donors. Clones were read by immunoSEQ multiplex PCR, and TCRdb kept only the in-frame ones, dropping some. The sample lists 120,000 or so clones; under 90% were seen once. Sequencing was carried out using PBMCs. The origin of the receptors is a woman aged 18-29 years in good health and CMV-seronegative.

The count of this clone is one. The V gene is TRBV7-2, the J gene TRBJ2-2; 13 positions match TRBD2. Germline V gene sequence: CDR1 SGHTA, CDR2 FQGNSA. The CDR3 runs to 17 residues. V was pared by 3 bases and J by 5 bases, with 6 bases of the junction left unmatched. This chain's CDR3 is CASSFRTSGSVTGELFF. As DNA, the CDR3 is TGTGCCAGCAGCTTTCGGACTAGCGGGAGTGTTACCGGGGAGCTGTTTTTT.

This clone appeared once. The CDR3 sequence is CASNPRGFQETQYF. DNA for the CDR3: TGTGCCAGTAACCCGAGGGGGTTCCAAGAGACCCAGTACTTC. The chain combines TRBV19 with TRBJ2-5; D may be TRBD1 (6 bases). The CDR3 is made up of 14 amino acids. V lost 7 bases and J 1 base, leaving 13 bases between the germline ends. Germline CDR1 and CDR2: LNHDA and SQIVND (reference sequence).

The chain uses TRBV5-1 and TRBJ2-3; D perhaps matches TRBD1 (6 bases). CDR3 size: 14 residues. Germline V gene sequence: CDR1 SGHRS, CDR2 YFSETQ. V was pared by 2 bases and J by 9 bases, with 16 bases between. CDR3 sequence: CASSLQGPRWTQYF. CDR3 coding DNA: TGCGCCAGCAGCTTACAGGGCCCTAGGTGGACGCAGTATTTT.

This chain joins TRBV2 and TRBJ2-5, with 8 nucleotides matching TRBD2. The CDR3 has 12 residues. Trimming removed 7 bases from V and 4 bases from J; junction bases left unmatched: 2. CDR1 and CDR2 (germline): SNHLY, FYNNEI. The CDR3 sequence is CASNLAGETQYF. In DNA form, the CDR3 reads TGTGCCAGCAATCTAGCGGGAGAGACCCAGTACTTC. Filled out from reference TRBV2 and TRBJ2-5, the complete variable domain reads EPEVTQTPSHQVTQMGQEVILRCVPISNHLYFYWYRQILGQKVEFLVSFYNNEISEKSEIFDDQFSVERPDGSNFTLKIRSTKLEDSAMYFCASNLAGETQYFGPGTRLLVL.

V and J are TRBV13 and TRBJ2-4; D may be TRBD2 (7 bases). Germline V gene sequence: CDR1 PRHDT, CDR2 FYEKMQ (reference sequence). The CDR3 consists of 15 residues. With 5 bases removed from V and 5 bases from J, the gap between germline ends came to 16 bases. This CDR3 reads CASSPRGALENIQYF. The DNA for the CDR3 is TGTGCCAGCAGCCCCCGGGGGGCCCTGGAAAACATTCAGTACTTC.

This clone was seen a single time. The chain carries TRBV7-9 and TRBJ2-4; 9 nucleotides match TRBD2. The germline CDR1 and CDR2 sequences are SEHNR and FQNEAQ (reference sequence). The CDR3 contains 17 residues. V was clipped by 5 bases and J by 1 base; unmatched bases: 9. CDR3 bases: TGTGCCAGCAGCCCCTGGACTAGCGAGGAGGCCAAAAACATTCAGTACTTC. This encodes CASSPWTSEEAKNIQYF.

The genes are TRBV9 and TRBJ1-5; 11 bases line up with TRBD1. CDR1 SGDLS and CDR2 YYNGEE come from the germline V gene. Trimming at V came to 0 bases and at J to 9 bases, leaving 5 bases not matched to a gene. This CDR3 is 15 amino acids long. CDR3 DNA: TGTGCCAGCAGCGTAGGAGGGACAGGGGGAGCGCCCCAGCATTTT. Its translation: CASSVGGTGGAPQHF.

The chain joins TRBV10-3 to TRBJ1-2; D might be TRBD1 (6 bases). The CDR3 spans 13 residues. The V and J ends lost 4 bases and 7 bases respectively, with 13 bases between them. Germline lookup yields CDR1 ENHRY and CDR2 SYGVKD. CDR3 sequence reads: CAISVGGPLGYTF. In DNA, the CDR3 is TGTGCCATCAGTGTCGGGGGGCCGCTTGGCTACACCTTC.

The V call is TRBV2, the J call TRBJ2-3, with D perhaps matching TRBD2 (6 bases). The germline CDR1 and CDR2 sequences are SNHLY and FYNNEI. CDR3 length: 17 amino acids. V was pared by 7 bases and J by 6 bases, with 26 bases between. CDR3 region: CASTPGWGETASDTQYF. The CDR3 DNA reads TGTGCCAGCACCCCCGGGTGGGGGGAGACAGCGTCCGATACGCAGTATTTT. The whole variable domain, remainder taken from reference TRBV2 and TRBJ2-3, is EPEVTQTPSHQVTQMGQEVILRCVPISNHLYFYWYRQILGQKVEFLVSFYNNEISEKSEIFDDQFSVERPDGSNFTLKIRSTKLEDSAMYFCASTPGWGETASDTQYFGPGTRLTVL.

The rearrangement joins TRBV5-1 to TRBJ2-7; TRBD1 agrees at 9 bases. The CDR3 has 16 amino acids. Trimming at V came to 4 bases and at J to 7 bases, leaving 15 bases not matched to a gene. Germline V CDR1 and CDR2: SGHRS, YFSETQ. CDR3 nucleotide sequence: TGCGCCAGCAGCATCGTAACAGGGGGCGCGTTTGGGGAGCAGTACTTC. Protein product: CASSIVTGGAFGEQYF.

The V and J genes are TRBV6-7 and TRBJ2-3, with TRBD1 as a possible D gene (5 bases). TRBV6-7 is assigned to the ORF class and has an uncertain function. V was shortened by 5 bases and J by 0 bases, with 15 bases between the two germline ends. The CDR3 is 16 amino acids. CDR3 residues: CASSTRLGRSTDTQYF. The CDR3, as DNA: TGTGCCAGCAGTACCCGATTGGGGCGAAGCACAGATACGCAGTATTTT.

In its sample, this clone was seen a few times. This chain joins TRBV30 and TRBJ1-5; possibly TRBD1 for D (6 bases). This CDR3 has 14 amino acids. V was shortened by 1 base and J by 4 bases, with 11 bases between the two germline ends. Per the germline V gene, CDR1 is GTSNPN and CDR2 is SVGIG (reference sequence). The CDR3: CAWSEGQGNQPQHF. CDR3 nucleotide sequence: TGTGCCTGGAGTGAGGGGCAGGGGAATCAGCCCCAGCATTTT.

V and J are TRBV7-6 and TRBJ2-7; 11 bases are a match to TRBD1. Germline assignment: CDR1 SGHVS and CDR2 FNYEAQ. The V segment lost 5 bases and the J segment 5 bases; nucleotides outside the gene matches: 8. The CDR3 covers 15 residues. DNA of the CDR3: TGTGCCAGCAGCCCGTGGACAGGGGGCCCCCACGAGCAGTACTTC. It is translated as CASSPWTGGPHEQYF.

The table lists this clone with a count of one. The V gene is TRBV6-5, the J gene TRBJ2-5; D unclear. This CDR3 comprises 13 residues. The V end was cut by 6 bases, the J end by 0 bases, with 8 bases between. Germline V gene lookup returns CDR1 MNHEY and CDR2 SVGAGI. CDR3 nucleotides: TGTGCCAGCAGCCTCCCTTACCAAGAGACCCAGTACTTC. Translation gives CASSLPYQETQYF.

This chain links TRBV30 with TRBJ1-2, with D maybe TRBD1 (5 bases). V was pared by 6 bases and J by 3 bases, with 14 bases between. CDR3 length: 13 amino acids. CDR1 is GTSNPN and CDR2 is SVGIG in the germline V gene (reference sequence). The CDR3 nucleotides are TGTGCCTGCCCCCCCGGCAGGGACTATGGCTACACCTTC. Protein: CACPPGRDYGYTF.